These 8 T cell receptor beta chains share one sample of origin, sequenced in a study of T-cell reconstitution after alpha-beta-depleted transplantation in children. Unique molecular identifiers were incorporated into the prepared TCRbeta library. TCRdb itself ran the PCR reads through MiXCR, one entry per CDR3 protein. The sample contains about 440,000 distinct CDR3 sequences, 43% of which appear only once. Sequencing was performed on PBMCs, taken before TCRalphabeta/CD19-depleted stem cell transplant. Source of these receptors: a girl aged 2 to 10 with aplastic anemia, due to receive a stem cell transplant.

The rearrangement joins TRBV20-1 to TRBJ1-3; D remains unclear. CDR3 length: 15 amino acids. V lost 1 base to trimming and J lost 0 bases, with 10 bases between them. Per germline, CDR1 DFQATT and CDR2 SNEGSKA (reference sequence). The CDR3 DNA reads TGCAGTGCTAGAGTCCCAGGCAACTCTGGAAACACCATATATTTT. Its translation is CSARVPGNSGNTIYF.

The V gene is TRBV20-1, the J gene TRBJ2-7; 8 nucleotides agree with TRBD2. J lost 6 bases, V lost 2 bases, and 6 bases had no gene match. The CDR3 has 13 residues. Germline CDR1 DFQATT, CDR2 SNEGSKA (reference sequence). The CDR3 reads CSARLAGGSEQYF. As DNA, the CDR3 is TGCAGTGCTAGACTGGCGGGGGGTAGCGAGCAGTACTTC.

V usage is TRBV10-3 and J usage is TRBJ2-7, with 12 bases identical to TRBD2. The CDR3 extends over 14 amino acids. Looked up from germline, CDR1 is ENHRY and CDR2 is SYGVKD. Trimming took 8 bases from V and 4 from J; bases not matched to a gene: 6. The CDR3 nucleotides are TGTGCCATCCGCGCTAGCGGGAGGGTATACGAGCAGTACTTC. Translation: CAIRASGRVYEQYF.

In its sample, this clonotype was seen a few times. The V and J genes are TRBV12-3 or TRBV12-4 and TRBJ1-4; no clear D. V was pared by 3 bases and J by 5 bases, with 10 bases between. The CDR3 length is 14 residues. CDR3 DNA: TGTGCCAGCAGTTTGGCACAGTTCAATGAAAAACTGTTTTTT. It is translated as CASSLAQFNEKLFF.

The rearrangement uses TRBV5-5 and TRBJ1-1; no firm D call. V was cut by 1 base and J by 8 bases, with 18 bases left in between. Per germline, CDR1 SGHKS and CDR2 YYEKEE (reference sequence). The length of the CDR3 is 15 residues. As DNA, the CDR3 is TGTGCCAGCAGCTTGTTGCGAGGCGTTGGTTCGGAAGCTTTCTTT. It specifies CASSLLRGVGSEAFF.

This rearrangement joins TRBV20-1 to TRBJ2-7, with D perhaps matching TRBD2 (6 bases). Germline CDR1 and CDR2: DFQATT and SNEGSKA (reference sequence). Trimming removed 0 bases from V and 2 bases from J, with 11 bases in between. The CDR3 length is 14 residues. The CDR3 sequence is CSARDREVPYEQYF. The CDR3 coding sequence is TGCAGTGCTAGAGATAGGGAGGTTCCCTACGAGCAGTACTTC.

This chain links TRBV18 with TRBJ2-7; D possibly matches TRBD1 or TRBD2 (6 bases each). Germline V gene lookup returns CDR1 KGHSH and CDR2 LQKENI. This CDR3 has 15 amino acids. Trimming removed 0 bases at V and 5 bases at J, with 14 bases between. The CDR3 loop is CASSPPLRGADEQYF. Here the CDR3 DNA reads TGTGCCAGCTCACCACCTTTGAGGGGGGCGGACGAGCAGTACTTC.

CDR3 DNA: TGTGCCAGCTCACCACACCCTAGCGGTTATTACAATGAGCAGTTCTTC. As protein: CASSPHPSGYYNEQFF. This rearrangement joins TRBV18 to TRBJ2-1; 7 bases fit TRBD2. V was pared by 1 base and J by 4 bases, with 7 bases of the junction left unmatched. The germline V gene has CDR1 KGHSH and CDR2 LQKENI. The length of the CDR3 is 16 residues.